The 24 T cell receptor beta chains given below trace back to one sample, sequenced in a study of vaccination effects on CD4 cells after COVID-19. The antigens these receptors bind are not known. ViraFEST assay sequencing came after antigen-specific CD4+ T cells were expanded with viral peptide pools. Once cultured for approximately 10 days, the cells underwent separation to obtain CD4+ T cells. Subjects were given two BNT162b2 or mRNA-1273 vaccine doses. Repertoires were generated with immunoSEQ multiplex PCR, while TCRdb's copy carries only in-frame clones and drops some. The repertoire includes 25,000 or so clones, 70% to 75% of them detected once, and 6.5% to 10% sits in the top ten. This specimen was CD4+ T cells from PBMCs cultured with SARS-CoV-2 spike peptides, taken after COVID-19 vaccination. Receptors were obtained from a human donor who received a COVID-19 vaccine.

The V gene is TRBV6-6, the J gene TRBJ2-2, with 7 bases identical to TRBD2. Trimming cost V 7 bases and J 5 bases; bases outside gene matches: 4. The CDR3 runs to 13 residues. The V gene's germline CDR1 is MNHNY and CDR2 SVGAGI (reference sequence). This CDR3 is CASNNGRTGELFF. The CDR3, as DNA: TGTGCCAGCAATAACGGGAGGACCGGGGAGCTGTTTTTT.

The rearrangement joins TRBV19 to TRBJ1-3; D unresolved. V was cut by 0 bases and J by 4 bases, with 7 bases left in between. CDR3 length: 14 residues. In germline, CDR1 is LNHDA, CDR2 SQIVND (reference sequence). As DNA, the CDR3 is TGTGCCAGTAGTATAGATGCTTGGGGAAACACCATATATTTT. This sequence encodes CASSIDAWGNTIYF.

The chain employs TRBV6-4 and TRBJ1-5; the D gene is possibly TRBD1 (6 bases). Trimming removed 5 bases from V and 3 bases from J, with 11 bases in between. Germline CDR1 is MRHNA and CDR2 is SNTAGT. The CDR3 spans 14 residues. CDR3 coding DNA: TGTGCCAGCAGTCCGACAGGTCTCAATCAGCCCCAGCATTTT. It encodes CASSPTGLNQPQHF.

The chain combines TRBV6-2 or TRBV6-3 with TRBJ2-1; no reliable D call. The CDR3 sequence is 14 residues long. Germline CDR1 reads MNHEY; CDR2 reads SVGEGT. V lost 3 bases and J lost 9, with 15 bases in between. The CDR3 here is CASSYSPEYGEQFF. CDR3 in DNA: TGTGCCAGCAGTTATTCTCCCGAGTACGGTGAGCAGTTCTTC.

The table lists this clone with a count of one. V gene TRBV19 combines with J gene TRBJ1-1; D possibly corresponds to TRBD1 (6 bases). The CDR3 is made up of 12 amino acids. Germline CDR1 reads LNHDA; CDR2 reads SQIVND (reference sequence). V gave up 6 bases and J gave up 4 bases, with 9 bases separating them. The CDR3 nucleotides are TGTGCCAGTAGGGGGGGCACCACTGAAGCTTTCTTT. Encoded protein: CASRGGTTEAFF.

The chain couples TRBV3-1 (or the pseudogene TRBV3-2) to TRBJ1-2, with 8 bases identical to TRBD1. The CDR3 length is 16 residues. The germline V gene encodes CDR1 LGHDT and CDR2 YNNKEL (reference sequence). Trimming at V came to 1 base and at J to 8 bases, leaving 12 bases not matched to a gene. The CDR3 here is CASSQGGQGSLAGYTF. CDR3 in DNA: TGTGCCAGCAGCCAAGGAGGACAGGGCTCCCTTGCCGGCTACACCTTC.

The chain has TRBV18 and TRBJ1-3, with no clear D. The ends were cut back, 0 bases at V and 1 base at J, with 10 bases in the middle. Germline CDR1 reads KGHSH; CDR2 reads LQKENI. The CDR3 is 16 amino acids. The DNA of the CDR3 is TGTGCCAGCTCACCACCGACATGGGGTTCTGGAAACACCATATATTTT. It translates to CASSPPTWGSGNTIYF.

V and J are TRBV4-1 and TRBJ1-2; maybe TRBD1 (6 bases). This CDR3 is 15 amino acids long. Germline CDR1 and CDR2: MGHRA and YSYEKL. Deletions cut 2 bases from V and 4 bases from J, with 14 bases between. The CDR3 DNA is TGCGCCAGCAGCCAATCCCGTGGGGGCCTCTATGGCTACACCTTC. Translated: CASSQSRGGLYGYTF.

The CDR3: CASSLEVLSSGELFF. Here the CDR3 DNA reads TGCGCCAGCAGCTTGGAAGTACTTAGCTCCGGGGAGCTGTTTTTT. V and J are TRBV5-1 and TRBJ2-2; D unclear. CDR3 length: 15 amino acids. V dropped 0 bases and J dropped 6 bases, with 12 bases sitting between them. Germline CDR1 is SGHRS and CDR2 is YFSETQ.

V gene TRBV18 combines with J gene TRBJ2-7; D is perhaps TRBD2 (5 bases). Trimming stripped 3 bases from V and 2 bases from J, with 8 bases between. This CDR3 contains 13 residues. Looked up from germline, CDR1 is KGHSH and CDR2 is LQKENI. CDR3 nucleotide sequence: TGTGCCAGCTCACCGAGGGCGACCTACGAGCAGTACTTC. Translation: CASSPRATYEQYF.

In this sample, this clone turned up a few times. DNA for the CDR3: TGCGCCAGCAGCCAAGCCCCCGACTCCTATAATTCACCCCTCCACTTT. This gives the protein CASSQAPDSYNSPLHF. The V gene is TRBV4-1, the J gene TRBJ1-6; D is undetermined. The length of the CDR3 is 16 residues. Germline V gene sequence: CDR1 MGHRA, CDR2 YSYEKL. Trimming shortened V by 1 base and J by 0 bases, and 7 bases separated the two germline ends.

Only a few counts were recorded for this clone. As DNA, the CDR3 is TGTGCCAGCAGTTTTTCGGGGACAAACCAAGAGACCCAGTACTTC. Protein sequence: CASSFSGTNQETQYF. The chain employs TRBV6-5 and TRBJ2-5; a possible D gene is TRBD1 (6 bases). The length of the CDR3 is 15 residues. V lost 4 bases, J lost 0 bases, and 12 bases lay in between. Germline CDR1 MNHEY, CDR2 SVGAGI.

J is TRBJ2-2 and V is TRBV5-1; TRBD1 aligns across 7 bases. J gave up 3 bases and V 0 bases, and 5 bases lay outside the gene matches. The CDR3 has 16 residues. The germline V gene has CDR1 SGHRS and CDR2 YFSETQ. The CDR3 bases are TGCGCCAGCAGCTTGGCTGGAACAGGGGACACCGGGGAGCTGTTTTTT. Protein: CASSLAGTGDTGELFF.

The rearrangement uses TRBV5-6 and TRBJ2-1, with 9 bases aligning to TRBD1. Germline V gene data show CDR1 as SGHDT and CDR2 as YYEEEE. V gave up 4 bases and J gave up 8 bases; unmatched junction bases: 16. The CDR3 loop spans 17 amino acids. The CDR3 region has the DNA TGTGCCAGCAGCGCAGGCGCATGGGGACAGGGTCGCGATGAGCAGTTCTTC. It is translated as CASSAGAWGQGRDEQFF.

This clone was seen once. V usage is TRBV18 and J usage is TRBJ2-1; TRBD2 agrees at 10 bases. Losses at the gene ends were 3 bases for V and 7 bases for J; bases not matched to a gene: 6. The V gene's germline CDR1 is KGHSH and CDR2 LQKENI. The CDR3 loop spans 15 amino acids. The CDR3 DNA is TGTGCCAGCTCACCCGGGACTAGCGCTCGGAATGAGCAGTTCTTC. Amino acids: CASSPGTSARNEQFF.

V usage is TRBV7-2 and J usage is TRBJ1-3; 7 bases agree with TRBD1. The CDR3 is 17 amino acids. V lost 5 bases to trimming and J lost 0 bases; unmatched junction nucleotides: 10. Germline CDR1 reads SGHTA; CDR2 reads FQGNSA. CDR3 residues: CASSRRQGLSSGNTIYF. In DNA form, the CDR3 reads TGTGCCAGCAGCCGGAGACAGGGCCTGAGCTCTGGAAACACCATATATTTT.

The chain employs TRBV5-1 and TRBJ1-1, with TRBD1 matching 10 bases. CDR1 and CDR2 (germline): SGHRS, YFSETQ. This CDR3 has 14 amino acids. V lost 5 bases and J lost 5; bases outside the gene matches: 6. The CDR3 DNA follows: TGCGCCAGCAGTTACCGGGACAGGGGAACTGAAGCTTTCTTT. Amino acid sequence: CASSYRDRGTEAFF.

This rearrangement joins TRBV5-4 to TRBJ1-6; D call uncertain. Trimming took off 0 bases at V and 8 bases at J, with 6 bases between the two ends. From germline, CDR1 is SGHNT and CDR2 YYREEE (reference sequence). The CDR3 has 13 residues. CDR3 nucleotides: TGTGCCAGCAGCTTGGAGCAGGATTCACCCCTCCACTTT. This sequence encodes CASSLEQDSPLHF.

CDR3 coding DNA: TGCGCCAGCAGCCCGAGCGGCGGGAGAGGGAATGAGCAGTTCTTC. Protein: CASSPSGGRGNEQFF. The chain links TRBV4-1 to TRBJ2-1, with 7 bases matching TRBD2. The V gene end was trimmed by 4 bases and the J gene end by 7 bases; junction bases not matched to a gene: 10. CDR1 and CDR2 (germline): MGHRA, YSYEKL. The CDR3 extends over 15 amino acids.

The chain couples TRBV29-1 to TRBJ1-1; 7 nucleotides line up with TRBD1. Per germline, CDR1 SQVTM and CDR2 ANQGSEA. This CDR3 contains 14 residues. V gave up 4 bases and J gave up 0 bases; unmatched junction bases: 5. CDR3 sequence (DNA): TGCAGCGTTGGTGGACAGGCAATGAACACTGAAGCTTTCTTT. Translating it yields CSVGGQAMNTEAFF.

V and J are TRBV2 and TRBJ1-1, with 7 bases that match TRBD1. CDR3 size: 14 residues. Germline lookup yields CDR1 SNHLY and CDR2 FYNNEI. J was trimmed by 8 bases and V by 7 bases; bases with no gene match: 13. The CDR3 sequence is CASTRQGDKLEAFF. The CDR3 nucleotides read TGTGCCAGCACCCGACAGGGAGATAAACTAGAAGCTTTCTTT.

This clone was counted a few times. The V call is TRBV6-5, the J call TRBJ2-7; 7 nucleotides align to TRBD2. The junction had 4 bases not matched to a gene; V was cut back by 0 bases and J by 2 bases. The CDR3 has 15 residues. The germline V gene has CDR1 MNHEY and CDR2 SVGAGI. DNA for the CDR3: TGTGCCAGCAGTTACTCGACGGGACTAACCTACGAGCAGTACTTC. Protein: CASSYSTGLTYEQYF.

The rearrangement joins TRBV6-5 to TRBJ1-2; the D gene is possibly TRBD1 (6 bases). The CDR3 spans 14 residues. Germline assignment: CDR1 MNHEY and CDR2 SVGAGI. Deletions cut 7 bases from V and 3 bases from J, with 15 bases between. Here the CDR3 DNA reads TGTGCCAGCATTATAGGGGGGTTGGACTATGGCTACACCTTC. The encoded protein is CASIIGGLDYGYTF.

The J gene is TRBJ1-2, the V gene TRBV7-2; 7 nucleotides match TRBD1. Trimming removed 2 bases from V and 0 bases from J; junction bases left unmatched: 9. The CDR3 loop spans 17 amino acids. Germline V gene data show CDR1 as SGHTA and CDR2 as FQGNSA. The CDR3 protein is CASSLTPGTDTNYGYTF. The CDR3 bases are TGTGCCAGCAGCTTAACCCCCGGGACAGATACTAACTATGGCTACACCTTC.